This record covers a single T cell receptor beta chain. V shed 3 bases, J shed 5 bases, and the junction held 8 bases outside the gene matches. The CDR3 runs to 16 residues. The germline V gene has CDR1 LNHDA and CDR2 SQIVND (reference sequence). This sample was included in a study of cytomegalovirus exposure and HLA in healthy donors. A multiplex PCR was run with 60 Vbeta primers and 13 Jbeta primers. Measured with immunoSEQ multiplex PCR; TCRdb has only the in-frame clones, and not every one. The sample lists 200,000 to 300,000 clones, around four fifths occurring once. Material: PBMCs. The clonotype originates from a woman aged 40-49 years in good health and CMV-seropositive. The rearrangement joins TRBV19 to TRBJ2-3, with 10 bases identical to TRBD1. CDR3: CASSMETGGILDTQYF. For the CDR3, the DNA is TGTGCCAGTAGTATGGAGACAGGGGGCATTTTAGATACGCAGTATTTT.